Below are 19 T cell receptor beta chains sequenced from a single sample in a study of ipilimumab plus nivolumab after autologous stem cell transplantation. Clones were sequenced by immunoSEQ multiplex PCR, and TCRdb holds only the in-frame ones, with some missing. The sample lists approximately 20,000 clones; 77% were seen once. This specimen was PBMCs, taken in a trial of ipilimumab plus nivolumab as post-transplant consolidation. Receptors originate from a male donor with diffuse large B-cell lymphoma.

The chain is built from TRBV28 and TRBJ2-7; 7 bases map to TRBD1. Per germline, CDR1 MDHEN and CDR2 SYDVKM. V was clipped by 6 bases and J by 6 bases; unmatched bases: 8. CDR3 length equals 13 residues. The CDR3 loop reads CASSDRVESEQYF. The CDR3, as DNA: TGTGCCAGCAGCGACAGGGTGGAGTCCGAGCAGTACTTC.

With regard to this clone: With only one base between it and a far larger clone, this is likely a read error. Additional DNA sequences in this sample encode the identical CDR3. CDR3 sequence reads: CASSQGDRSGDEQYF. For the CDR3, the DNA is TGTGCCAGCAGCCAAGGGGACCGCTCGGGGGACGAGCAGTACTTC. This chain connects TRBV13 to TRBJ2-7; maybe TRBD2 (6 bases). There are 15 residues in the CDR3. V lost 5 bases, J lost 5 bases, and 19 bases lay in between. Germline CDR1 reads PRHDT; CDR2 reads FYEKMQ (reference sequence).

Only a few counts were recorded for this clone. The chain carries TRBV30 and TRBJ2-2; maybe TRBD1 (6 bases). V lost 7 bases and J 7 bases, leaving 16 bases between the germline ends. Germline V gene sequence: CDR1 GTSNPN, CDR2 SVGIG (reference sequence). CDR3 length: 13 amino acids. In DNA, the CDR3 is TGTGCCTCCCAGGGGCCCATATTCGGGGAGCTGTTTTTT. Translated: CASQGPIFGELFF.

The CDR3 sequence: CASRKTGTGVTQYF. CDR3 coding DNA: TGTGCCAGCAGGAAGACAGGGACAGGGGTGACCCAGTACTTC. This chain uses TRBV6-5 with TRBJ2-5, with 10 bases fitting TRBD1. Germline V lookup: CDR1 MNHEY, CDR2 SVGAGI. V lost 6 bases to trimming and J lost 7 bases; unmatched junction nucleotides: 8. The CDR3 spans 14 residues.

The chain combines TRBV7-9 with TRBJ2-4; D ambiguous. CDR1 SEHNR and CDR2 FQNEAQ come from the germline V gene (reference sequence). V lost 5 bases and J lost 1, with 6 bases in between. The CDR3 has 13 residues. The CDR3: CASSPLAKNIQYF. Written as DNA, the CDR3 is TGTGCCAGCAGCCCTCTGGCCAAAAACATTCAGTACTTC.

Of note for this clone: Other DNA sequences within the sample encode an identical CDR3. The CDR3 spells CASSLGGRDTGELFF. The CDR3 region has the DNA TGTGCCAGCAGCTTGGGAGGGAGGGACACCGGGGAGCTGTTTTTT. The chain recombines TRBV5-4 with TRBJ2-2; the match to TRBD2 covers 7 bases. In germline, CDR1 is SGHNT, CDR2 YYREEE (reference sequence). The V segment lost 0 bases and the J segment 3 bases; nucleotides outside the gene matches: 2. This CDR3 has 15 amino acids.

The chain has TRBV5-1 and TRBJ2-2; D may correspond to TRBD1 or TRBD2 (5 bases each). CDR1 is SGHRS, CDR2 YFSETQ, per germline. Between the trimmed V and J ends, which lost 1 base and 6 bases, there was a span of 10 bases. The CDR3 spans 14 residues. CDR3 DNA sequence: TGCGCCAGCAGCTTGTCAGGGCGGGCCGGGGAGCTGTTTTTT. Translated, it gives CASSLSGRAGELFF.

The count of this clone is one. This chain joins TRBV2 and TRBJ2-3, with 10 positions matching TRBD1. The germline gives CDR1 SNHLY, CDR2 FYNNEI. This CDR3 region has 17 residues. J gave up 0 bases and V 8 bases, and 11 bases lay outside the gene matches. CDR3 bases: TGTGCCAGCCGCAACCGGGACAGGGGTTTAAGCACAGATACGCAGTATTTT. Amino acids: CASRNRDRGLSTDTQYF.

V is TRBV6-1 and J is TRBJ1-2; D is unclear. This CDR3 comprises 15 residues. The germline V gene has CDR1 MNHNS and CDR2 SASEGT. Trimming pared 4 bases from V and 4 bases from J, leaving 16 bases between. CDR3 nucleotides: TGTGCCAGCAGTGTCTCGGTCGCGGCGGCCTATGGCTACACCTTC. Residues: CASSVSVAAAYGYTF.

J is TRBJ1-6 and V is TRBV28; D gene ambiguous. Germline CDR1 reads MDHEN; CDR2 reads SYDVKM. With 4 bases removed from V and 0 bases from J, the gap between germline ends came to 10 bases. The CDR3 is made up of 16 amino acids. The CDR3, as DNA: TGTGCCAGCAGTTACAAGGCGTACTCCTATAATTCACCCCTCCACTTT. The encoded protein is CASSYKAYSYNSPLHF.

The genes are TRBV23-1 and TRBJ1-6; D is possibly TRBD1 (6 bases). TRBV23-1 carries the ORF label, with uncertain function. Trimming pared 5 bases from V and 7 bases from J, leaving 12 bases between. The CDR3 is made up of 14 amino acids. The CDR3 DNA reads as TGCGCCAGCAGTAGGCACAGGGTCAATTCACCCCTCCACTTT. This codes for CASSRHRVNSPLHF.

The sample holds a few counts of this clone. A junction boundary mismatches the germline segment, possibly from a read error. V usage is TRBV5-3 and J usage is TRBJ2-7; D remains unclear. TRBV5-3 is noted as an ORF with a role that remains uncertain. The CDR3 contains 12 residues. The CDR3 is CASSYEHYEQYF. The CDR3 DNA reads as TGTGCCAGCAGCTACGAACACTACGAGCAGTACTTC.

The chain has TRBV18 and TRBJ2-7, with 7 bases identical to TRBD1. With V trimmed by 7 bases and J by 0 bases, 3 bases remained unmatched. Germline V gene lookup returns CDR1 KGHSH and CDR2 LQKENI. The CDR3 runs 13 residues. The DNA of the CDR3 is TGTGCCAGCTTAGGGGACAGCTCCTACGAGCAGTACTTC. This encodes CASLGDSSYEQYF.

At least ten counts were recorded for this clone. The CDR3 is CASSRGGDNYGYTF. CDR3 nucleotide sequence: TGTGCCAGCAGCAGAGGTGGAGATAACTATGGCTACACCTTC. V is TRBV21-1 and J is TRBJ1-2. TRBV21-1 is an annotated pseudogene. The CDR3 covers 14 residues.

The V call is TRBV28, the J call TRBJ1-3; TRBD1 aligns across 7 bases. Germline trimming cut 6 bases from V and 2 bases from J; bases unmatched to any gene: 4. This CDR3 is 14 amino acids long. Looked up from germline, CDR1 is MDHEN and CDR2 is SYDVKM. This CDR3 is CASSSTGAGNTIYF. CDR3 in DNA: TGTGCCAGCAGCAGCACAGGGGCTGGAAACACCATATATTTT.

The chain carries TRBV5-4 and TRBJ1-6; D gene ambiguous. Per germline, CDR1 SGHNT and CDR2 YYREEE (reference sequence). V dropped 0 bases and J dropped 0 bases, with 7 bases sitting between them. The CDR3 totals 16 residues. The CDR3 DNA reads TGTGCCAGCAGCTTGGCCTCGAGCTCCTATAATTCACCCCTCCACTTT. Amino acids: CASSLASSSYNSPLHF.

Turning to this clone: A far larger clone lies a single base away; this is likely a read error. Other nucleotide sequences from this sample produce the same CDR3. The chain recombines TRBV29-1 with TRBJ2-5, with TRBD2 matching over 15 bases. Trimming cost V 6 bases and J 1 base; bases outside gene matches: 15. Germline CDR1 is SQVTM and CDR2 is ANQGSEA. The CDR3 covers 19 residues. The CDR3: CSVDGVGTSGGTSQETQYF. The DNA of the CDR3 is TGCAGCGTGGACGGGGTGGGGACTAGCGGGGGGACCAGCCAAGAGACCCAGTACTTC.

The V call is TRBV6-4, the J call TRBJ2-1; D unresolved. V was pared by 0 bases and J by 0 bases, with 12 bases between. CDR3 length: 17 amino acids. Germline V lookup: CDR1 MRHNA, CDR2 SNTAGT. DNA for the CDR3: TGTGCCAGCAGTGACTCGGGCTCCCTGAGCTCCTACAATGAGCAGTTCTTC. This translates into CASSDSGSLSSYNEQFF.

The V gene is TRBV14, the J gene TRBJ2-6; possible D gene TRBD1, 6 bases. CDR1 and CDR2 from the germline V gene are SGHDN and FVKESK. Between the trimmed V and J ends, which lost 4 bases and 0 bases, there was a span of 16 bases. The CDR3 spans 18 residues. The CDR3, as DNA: TGTGCCAGCAGCCGACGAATACAGGGCCTCTCTGGGGCCAACGTCCTGACTTTC. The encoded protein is CASSRRIQGLSGANVLTF.